The sequence of this TCR beta chain was determined in a study of blood T cell repertoires in COVID-19. In the study overall: The samples span acute and convalescent COVID-19 from the United States, Italy and Spain.

Study processing details: From reference gene primer amplification, estimates of nucleated cell counts were derived. Assay used: immunoSEQ multiplex PCR; TCRdb lists only in-frame clones, some missing. Clone size and V and J calls were adopted from that table, with D and trimming inferred from the DNA. The repertoire includes a few hundred thousand clones, 80% to 90% of them detected once, and roughly 4% sits in the top ten. The material sequenced was PBMCs or T cells enriched from blood (not recorded which). This TCR derives from a man aged 25-40 years with acute COVID-19.

The CDR3 sequence is CASSRSGDEQFF. The DNA of the CDR3 is TGTGCCAGCAGCCGTAGCGGCGATGAGCAGTTCTTC. The rearrangement joins TRBV3-1 (or the pseudogene TRBV3-2) to TRBJ2-1, with D possibly matching TRBD2 (6 bases). The CDR3 totals 12 residues. Trimming stripped 4 bases from V and 8 bases from J, with 9 bases between. CDR1 and CDR2 from the germline V gene are LGHDT and YNNKEL (reference sequence).